This T cell receptor beta chain was obtained from a study of molecular identifiers for immune sequencing clone quantification. Findings and caveats of the study: Beyond 20 RNA copies, clones held over 97% of effector molecules, compared with under 1% in naive cells.

The CDR3 runs to 15 residues. V was shortened by 4 bases and J by 0 bases, with 13 bases between the two germline ends. CDR1 MDHEN and CDR2 SYDVKM come from the germline V gene. In preparing bulk TCR libraries, previously described methods and listed TCR primers were used. TCRdb passed the PCR reads through MiXCR, listing each CDR3 protein once. The profile covers 80,000 to 95,000 distinct CDR3 sequences, with under 20% appearing a single time and 0.7% to 0.95% taken by the ten largest. This clonotype was seen repeatedly, ten times or more. The antigen is not known. Naive CD8 T cells were sorted as CD8+CD4-CCR7+CD45RA+.

This clonotype was obtained from a human donor in good health. Some libraries in this study had Jurkat cell RNA spiked in. The chain carries TRBV28 and TRBJ2-7, with D tentatively TRBD1 (5 bases). The sample consisted of naive CD8+ T cells from blood, with Jurkat cell RNA spiked in. Subset given: FACS-sorted CD8+CD4-CCR7+CD45RA+ naive T cells. Here the CDR3 DNA reads TGTGCCAGCAGTTCCAGGGTCGAGAGCTCCTACGAGCAGTACTTC. Its protein is CASSSRVESSYEQYF.